Sequencing of this TCR beta chain was carried out in a study of blood T cell repertoires in COVID-19. Study-wide background: COVID-19 samples from acute and convalescent phases originated in the United States, Italy and Spain. Sources were T cells, B-cell-depleted T cells, or PBMCs; the material itself was cDNA or gDNA.

The CDR3 is 14 amino acids. Germline loops: CDR1 MNHEY, CDR2 SVGAGI. V was trimmed by 2 bases and J by 1 base, leaving 6 bases between them. In the source study's methods: How many nucleated cells were present was estimated from reference gene primer amplification. The assay was immunoSEQ multiplex PCR, and TCRdb's table has in-frame clones only and misses some. That table furnishes V, J and clone size, whereas the DNA furnished D and trimming. The sample records roughly 200,000 clones, about 89% being singletons. This receptor was identified in a man aged 40-55 years with acute or convalescent COVID-19. Sequencing was done on a sample of peripheral blood. The J gene is TRBJ1-5, the V gene TRBV6-5; D is possibly TRBD1 (5 bases). The CDR3 region is CASSYRQSNQPQHF. The CDR3 DNA reads TGTGCCAGCAGTTACCGACAGAGCAATCAGCCCCAGCATTTT.